This T cell receptor beta chain is from a study of monozygotic twins with inflammatory bowel disease (dated by TCRdb to between 2017 and 2020). Notes on the research overall: The complete study included 28 monozygotic twin pairs: 19 IBD-discordant Danish pairs and nine German pairs, of which four were IBD-concordant and five were IBD-discordant. The search for disease-associated traits relied mainly on comparing IBD patients with their genetically identical healthy co-twins within discordant pairs. Each individual had, on average, about 151 000 unique TCRalpha sequences and 181 000 unique TCRbeta sequences available for analysis.

Broader findings and caveats from the paper: The analysis was unable to tell different T cell subtypes apart. Compared with healthy twins, IBD patients shared fewer clonotypes with other individuals, and the difference was most pronounced in patients with signs of disease activity. TCRbeta repertoire diversity, by inverse Simpson index, was decreased in IBD patients compared with their healthy co-twins. Background noise and inter-individual variability may have been introduced into the repertoires by the differing immunosuppressive treatments among patients. No difference in repertoire similarity was observed between concordant and discordant twins, possibly owing to limited statistical power. The results gave no support for a single strong signal or clonotype linked to IBD.

As for this clonotype: Its target antigen remains unknown.

Receptor amplification or capture employed 5' RACE. Each TCR library was prepared from about 3.5 ug of total RNA. For each sample, cDNA synthesis was carried out in eight separate reactions using SMARTScribe reverse transcriptase. During cDNA synthesis, unique molecular identifiers containing a 6-nucleotide sample barcode were introduced by template switching. TCRalpha and TCRbeta cDNA was amplified in two nested PCRs of about 17 and 10 cycles, and bead purification was carried out after each PCR. Before amplification, the cDNA was both treated with uracil DNA-glycosylase and purified with the QIAquick PCR purification kit. In the second PCR, Illumina TruSeq-compatible adapters and sample-specific barcodes were added. Library quality and concentration were assessed using TapeStation and Qubit, and 4.5 to 5.5 ng of each library was pooled. The pooled libraries were sequenced with 2 x 100 bp reads and custom sequencing primers on an Illumina HiSeq2500 single-index Rapid Run. The published analysis was carried out like this. MiGEC version 1.2.6 was used for UMI-based consensus assembly to correct PCR and sequencing errors. MiXCR version 2.1.1 was used to carry out V(D)J alignment, clonotype assembly and CDR3 extraction. Normalisation of gene usage, clonotype sharing and MAIT/NKT TCR abundance was achieved by analysing the top 1000, 10 000 and 20 000 clonotypes per sample. After downsampling to 27 000 UMIs, diversity was calculated as the inverse Simpson index using the vegan R package. Paired Mann-Whitney U tests on discordant twin pairs were used, with Benjamini-Hochberg multiple-testing correction. TCRdb reanalyzed the reads, keeping one entry per CDR3 protein sequence and omitting DNA. The V and J calls reflect TCRdb's pipeline rather than the authors' work. The data table for this sample lists fewer than 200,000 distinct CDR3 sequences. The ten largest clonotypes hold 2% to 2.5% of the sample.

Per the germline V gene, SGHRS is the CDR1 and YFSETQ is the CDR2. From its cysteine to its phenylalanine, the CDR3 spans 13 amino acids. DNA is not recorded here. From each donor, an approximately 2.3 ml peripheral blood sample was collected into PAXgene tubes and kept at -80 degrees C. Without T cell sorting, total RNA was isolated from whole blood using the PAXgene blood miRNA kit on an automated QIAcube. Peripheral blood from monozygotic twin pairs concordant or discordant for inflammatory bowel disease was subjected to deep TCRalpha and TCRbeta repertoire profiling with unique molecular barcoding. For every twin pair, smoking habits were documented, and each individual was categorised as a current, former or never smoker.

The V and J genes are TRBV5-1 and TRBJ1-2. The TCR comes from a human donor with ulcerative colitis or Crohn's disease, or a healthy co-twin of an affected twin (not recorded which). Sequenced material: blood. This receptor has the CDR3 CASSLEGTGGYTF.